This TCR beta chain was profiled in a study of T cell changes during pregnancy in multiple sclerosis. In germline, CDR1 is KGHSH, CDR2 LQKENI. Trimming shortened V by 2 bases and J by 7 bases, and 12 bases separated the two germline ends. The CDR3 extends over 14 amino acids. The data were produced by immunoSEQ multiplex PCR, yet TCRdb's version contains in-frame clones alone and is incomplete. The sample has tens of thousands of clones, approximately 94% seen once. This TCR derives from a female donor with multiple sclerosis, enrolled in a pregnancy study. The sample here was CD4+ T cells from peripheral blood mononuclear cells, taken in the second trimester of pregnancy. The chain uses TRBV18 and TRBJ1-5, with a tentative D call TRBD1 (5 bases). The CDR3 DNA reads TGTGCCAGCTCACCAGGGGCAGTGGAGCAGCCCCAGCATTTT. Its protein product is CASSPGAVEQPQHF.